What follows is one T cell receptor (beta chain) and its context. This sample stems from a study of blood T cell repertoires in COVID-19. Authors' data handling: Nucleated cell number was recorded as an estimate derived from reference gene primer amplification. The method was immunoSEQ multiplex PCR; TCRdb's version includes in-frame clones alone and lacks a portion of them. V and J calls and clone size come straight from that table; D and trimming were deduced from the DNA. The sample gives roughly 120,000 clones, around 76% of which show up once; over 5.5% is in the top ten. Germline assignment: CDR1 SGHRS and CDR2 YFSETQ. The CDR3 runs to 17 residues. Trimming took off 0 bases at V and 0 bases at J, with 16 bases between the two ends.

This receptor was obtained from a man of 80 years or more with COVID-19, enrolled during active disease. Sequenced input: peripheral blood. The chain combines TRBV5-1 with TRBJ2-7, with D tentatively TRBD1 (6 bases). The CDR3 DNA is TGCGCCAGCAGCTTGGCTGGAGCAAGGACAGTCTCCTACGAGCAGTACTTC. Translation gives CASSLAGARTVSYEQYF.